This T cell receptor (beta chain) comes out of a study of blood T cell repertoires in COVID-19. Study-level background: Donors in the United States, Italy and Spain gave samples during acute or convalescent COVID-19. Sources were T cells, B-cell-depleted T cells, or PBMCs; the material itself was cDNA or gDNA.

Authors' analysis steps: Cell counts per sample came from amplifying reference gene primers. Assay used: immunoSEQ multiplex PCR; TCRdb lists only in-frame clones, some missing. That table furnishes V, J and clone size, whereas the DNA furnished D and trimming. The sample yields fewer than 200,000 clones, 76% seen once. Between the trimmed V and J ends, which lost 2 bases and 4 bases, there was a span of 9 bases. Germline CDR1 reads SGHKS; CDR2 reads YYEKEE (reference sequence). CDR3 length: 14 residues. The sample comprised peripheral blood. The rearrangement uses TRBV5-5 and TRBJ1-4; TRBD1 is a possible D gene (5 bases). The sequence came from an elderly woman with acute or convalescent COVID-19. This CDR3 is CASSLGHYNEKLFF. Written as DNA, the CDR3 is TGTGCCAGCAGCTTAGGACACTATAATGAAAAACTGTTTTTT.